This passage covers 30 T cell receptor beta chains from one sample sequenced in a study of cytomegalovirus exposure and HLA in healthy donors. It was with 60 Vbeta and 13 Jbeta primers that the PCR ran. Sequencing was performed with immunoSEQ multiplex PCR; in TCRdb, only in-frame clones are kept and a portion is missing. The top ten hold approximately 11% of the sample, which has about 98,000 clones, 75% to 85% seen once. Sequencing was performed on PBMCs. These receptors all come from a man aged 18-30 years in good health and CMV-seropositive.

This clone occurred a few times. This chain joins TRBV5-1 and TRBJ1-4; D is undetermined. The CDR3 has 13 amino acids. The germline V gene has CDR1 SGHRS and CDR2 YFSETQ. V was pared by 0 bases and J by 8 bases, with 8 bases between. CDR3 nucleotides: TGCGCCAGCAGCTTGGACGGAGGGGAAAAACTGTTTTTT. This encodes CASSLDGGEKLFF.

CDR3 in DNA: TGTGCCACCAGCAGAGACGGGGGGACCACAGATACGCAGTATTTT. This translates into CATSRDGGTTDTQYF. This chain links TRBV15 with TRBJ2-3, with 7 positions matching TRBD2. The CDR3 has 15 amino acids. After removal of 0 bases from V and 2 bases from J, the junction contained 2 bases not matched to a gene. Germline V gene lookup returns CDR1 LNHNV and CDR2 YYDKDF (reference sequence).

The sample holds one count of this clone. This chain links TRBV18 with TRBJ1-2; 7 positions match TRBD1. Germline assignment: CDR1 KGHSH and CDR2 LQKENI. This CDR3 contains 13 residues. Unmatched junction bases numbered 2, after V lost 5 bases and J lost 2 bases. CDR3 sequence reads: CASSTGVNYGYTF. The CDR3 DNA is TGTGCCAGCTCAACAGGGGTCAACTATGGCTACACCTTC.

This CDR3 reads CASREEGAIPRSLNTEAFF. DNA for the CDR3: TGCGCCAGCAGGGAGGAGGGGGCGATCCCCCGGTCCCTGAACACTGAAGCTTTCTTT. This chain connects TRBV10-1 to TRBJ1-1; 7 bases match TRBD1. Unmatched junction bases numbered 19, after V lost 6 bases and J lost 0 bases. The CDR3 consists of 19 residues. CDR1 is WNHNN, CDR2 SYGVQD, per germline (reference sequence).

This clone has a handful of counts. V is TRBV6-5 and J is TRBJ1-1; the D gene is possibly TRBD1 (6 bases). Germline V gene lookup returns CDR1 MNHEY and CDR2 SVGAGI. V lost 5 bases and J 1 base, leaving 11 bases between the germline ends. This CDR3 region has 14 residues. The CDR3 region has the DNA TGTGCCAGCAGTACAACAGGGCGGAACACTGAAGCTTTCTTT. Encoded protein: CASSTTGRNTEAFF.

The rearrangement joins TRBV6-5 to TRBJ1-1; 7 bases match TRBD1. The V gene's germline CDR1 is MNHEY and CDR2 SVGAGI. V was pared by 1 base and J by 2 bases, with 4 bases of the junction left unmatched. The CDR3 contains 15 residues. The CDR3 protein is CASSYFGTVNTEAFF. The CDR3 nucleotides are TGTGCCAGCAGTTACTTCGGGACAGTCAACACTGAAGCTTTCTTT.

This clone was found a few times. The chain combines TRBV19 with TRBJ1-6, with 7 bases matching TRBD1. The germline CDR1 and CDR2 sequences are LNHDA and SQIVND (reference sequence). Unmatched junction bases numbered 7, after V lost 6 bases and J lost 8 bases. This CDR3 contains 14 residues. CDR3 amino acids: CASRGRGGDSPLHF. The CDR3 nucleotides read TGTGCCAGTAGAGGGAGAGGGGGCGATTCACCCCTCCACTTT.

This clone showed up just a few times. The V call is TRBV9, the J call TRBJ2-6; 8 bases map to TRBD2. V gave up 0 bases and J gave up 0 bases; unmatched junction bases: 11. Per the germline V gene, CDR1 is SGDLS and CDR2 is YYNGEE. CDR3 length: 20 residues. CDR3 nucleotide sequence: TGTGCCAGCAGCGTAGAAATAGGGAGCGGGGGCCCCTCTGGGGCCAACGTCCTGACTTTC. Amino acids: CASSVEIGSGGPSGANVLTF.

The chain carries TRBV2 and TRBJ2-3; perhaps TRBD2 as D (5 bases). V was shortened by 3 bases and J by 0 bases, with 10 bases between the two germline ends. This CDR3 comprises 15 residues. Germline V gives CDR1 SNHLY, CDR2 FYNNEI. The CDR3, as DNA: TGTGCCAGCAGTGATTGGGAGAATAGCACAGATACGCAGTATTTT. Amino acid sequence: CASSDWENSTDTQYF.

The rearrangement joins TRBV2 to TRBJ2-7; the match to TRBD2 covers 8 bases. The CDR3 contains 14 residues. V lost 6 bases, J lost 6 bases, and 10 bases stayed unmatched. Per germline, CDR1 SNHLY and CDR2 FYNNEI. CDR3 bases: TGTGCCAGCAGGCCGGGACTAGTTTCCGCCGAGCAGTACTTC. This sequence encodes CASRPGLVSAEQYF.

This chain joins TRBV28 and TRBJ1-5; D remains ambiguous. Germline values: CDR1 MDHEN, CDR2 SYDVKM. The V gene lost 3 bases and the J gene lost 1 base, with 13 bases spanning the gap. The CDR3 sequence is 16 residues long. CDR3 coding DNA: TGTGCCAGCAGTTTGGAGGTGGCCAAGAGCAATCAGCCCCAGCATTTT. This codes for CASSLEVAKSNQPQHF.

This clone occurred once. J is TRBJ2-7 and V is TRBV5-1; tentative D call: TRBD1 (5 bases). This CDR3 is 13 amino acids long. Germline V gives CDR1 SGHRS, CDR2 YFSETQ. V was cut by 0 bases and J by 6 bases, with 10 bases left in between. The CDR3 spells CASSLGIRGEQYF. CDR3 DNA: TGCGCCAGCAGCTTGGGTATTAGGGGCGAGCAGTACTTC.

The CDR3 spells CASTPSGTLKDEQFF. In DNA form, the CDR3 reads TGTGCCAGCACCCCCTCCGGGACTCTGAAGGATGAGCAGTTCTTC. The gene calls are TRBV28 and TRBJ2-1; tentatively, D is TRBD2 (6 bases). CDR1 and CDR2 (germline): MDHEN, SYDVKM. The CDR3 sequence is 15 residues long. The V gene lost 7 bases and the J gene lost 8 bases, with 21 bases spanning the gap.

This rearrangement joins TRBV6-5 to TRBJ2-2; perhaps TRBD1 as D (6 bases). CDR3 size: 14 residues. V shed 2 bases and J shed 6 bases, with 10 bases lying between them. Germline V gives CDR1 MNHEY, CDR2 SVGAGI. CDR3: CASSYTGMSGELFF. CDR3 coding DNA: TGTGCCAGCAGTTACACAGGGATGTCCGGGGAGCTGTTTTTT.

V is TRBV30 and J is TRBJ1-6, with 7 positions matching TRBD1. The V segment lost 5 bases and the J segment 10 bases; nucleotides outside the gene matches: 8. CDR3 size: 13 residues. Germline CDR1 and CDR2: GTSNPN and SVGIG (reference sequence). CDR3 sequence (DNA): TGTGCCTGGGATGACAGGGACAGATCACCCCTCCACTTT. It codes for CAWDDRDRSPLHF.

The rearrangement uses TRBV5-1 and TRBJ1-2; D is unresolved. The CDR3 length is 13 residues. Germline CDR1 is SGHRS and CDR2 is YFSETQ. The ends were cut back, 4 bases at V and 1 base at J, with 8 bases in the middle. The CDR3 DNA reads TGCGCCAGCAGCCCGGGTCTTAACTATGGCTACACCTTC. It codes for CASSPGLNYGYTF.

The chain employs TRBV2 and TRBJ2-7, with 8 bases that match TRBD1. CDR1 and CDR2 (germline): SNHLY, FYNNEI. V was pared by 7 bases and J by 6 bases, with 8 bases of the junction left unmatched. The CDR3 consists of 13 residues. DNA for the CDR3: TGTGCCAGCACTAGACAGGGGTCGGTCGAGCAGTACTTC. Its translation is CASTRQGSVEQYF.

The rearrangement joins TRBV28 to TRBJ1-1; the D gene is possibly TRBD1 (6 bases). CDR1 and CDR2 from the germline V gene are MDHEN and SYDVKM. The CDR3 spans 12 residues. V lost 7 bases and J lost 6, with 12 bases in between. CDR3 in amino acids: CASMSTGSEAFF. The CDR3 DNA sequence: TGTGCCAGCATGAGTACAGGGTCTGAAGCTTTCTTT.

V usage is TRBV4-1 and J usage is TRBJ2-1; a possible D gene is TRBD1 (6 bases). This CDR3 is built from 17 residues. From germline, CDR1 is MGHRA and CDR2 YSYEKL. Trimming took 2 bases from V and 2 from J, leaving 16 bases between them. DNA for the CDR3: TGCGCCAGCAGCCAAACAGGGTTGGTTGTTCCCTACAATGAGCAGTTCTTC. This sequence encodes CASSQTGLVVPYNEQFF.

The rearrangement links TRBV7-8 to TRBJ2-7; 9 bases match TRBD2. With 5 bases clipped from V and 3 bases from J, the junction kept 5 bases outside the gene matches. Germline V CDR1 and CDR2: SGHVS, FQNEAQ. The CDR3 extends over 14 amino acids. Written as DNA, the CDR3 is TGTGCCAGCAGCGCTAGCGGGGTCTACTACGAGCAGTACTTC. Its translation: CASSASGVYYEQYF.

V is TRBV9 and J is TRBJ1-4, with no clear D. CDR3 length: 14 residues. The germline V and J ends were trimmed by 2 bases and 7 bases, with 12 bases remaining between them. Germline assignment: CDR1 SGDLS and CDR2 YYNGEE. This CDR3 reads CASSVGPVPEKLFF. For the CDR3, the DNA is TGTGCCAGCAGCGTGGGCCCGGTCCCTGAAAAACTGTTTTTT.

Details on this clone: No conserved phenylalanine or tryptophan is present at the end of the CDR3, so a read error is the likely explanation. The CDR3 sequence: CASSKQGRSNEKLFV. CDR3 nucleotide sequence: TGTGCCAGCAGTAAACAGGGGCGGAGTAATGAAAAACTGTTTGTT. This chain joins TRBV28 and TRBJ1-4; TRBD1 aligns across 7 bases. The germline gives CDR1 MDHEN, CDR2 SYDVKM. This CDR3 is built from 15 residues. Germline trimming cut 5 bases from V and 4 bases from J; bases unmatched to any gene: 7.

The CDR3 loop reads CASSTPDSSYEQYF. The CDR3 coding sequence is TGTGCCAGTAGTACACCGGACAGCTCCTACGAGCAGTACTTC. The chain uses TRBV19 and TRBJ2-7; TRBD1 is a possible D gene (6 bases). V was pared by 4 bases and J by 0 bases, with 10 bases between. The CDR3 has 14 amino acids. From germline, CDR1 is LNHDA and CDR2 SQIVND (reference sequence).

This chain joins TRBV19 and TRBJ2-5, with D tentatively TRBD2 (6 bases). The CDR3 is 14 amino acids. V lost 3 bases, J lost 4 bases, and 12 bases lay in between. Germline CDR1 is LNHDA and CDR2 is SQIVND (reference sequence). DNA for the CDR3: TGTGCCAGTAGTATTGGACTATCCCCAGAGACCCAGTACTTC. It encodes CASSIGLSPETQYF.

The V gene is TRBV2, the J gene TRBJ2-2; 8 nucleotides align to TRBD1. The germline V gene has CDR1 SNHLY and CDR2 FYNNEI. The trim removed 6 bases at V and 1 base at J, leaving 7 bases unmatched. This CDR3 is built from 16 residues. The CDR3 reads CASSVQGVKNTGELFF. CDR3 coding DNA: TGTGCCAGCAGCGTACAGGGGGTGAAGAACACCGGGGAGCTGTTTTTT.

This chain connects TRBV5-1 to TRBJ2-5; 12 bases map to TRBD2. Germline V lookup: CDR1 SGHRS, CDR2 YFSETQ. Trimming removed 5 bases from V and 5 bases from J; junction bases left unmatched: 10. The length of the CDR3 is 16 residues. The CDR3 loop is CASSTSGGSVRETQYF. In DNA form, the CDR3 reads TGCGCCAGCAGTACTAGCGGGGGGTCCGTCAGGGAGACCCAGTACTTC.

The rearrangement links TRBV5-6 to TRBJ2-1; D possibly corresponds to TRBD1 (6 bases). V lost 7 bases, J lost 5 bases, and 22 bases lay in between. The CDR3 length is 16 residues. In germline, CDR1 is SGHDT, CDR2 YYEEEE. The CDR3 nucleotides are TGTGCCAGCTTTCCTAGGGACACCTTCCGAGACAATGAGCAGTTCTTC. It translates to CASFPRDTFRDNEQFF.

The chain combines TRBV2 with TRBJ1-1; D is possibly TRBD1 (5 bases). This CDR3 spans 15 amino acids. The germline V and J ends were trimmed by 7 bases and 0 bases, with 15 bases remaining between them. Germline V gives CDR1 SNHLY, CDR2 FYNNEI. The CDR3 loop is CASTDDSQMNTEAFF. In DNA form, the CDR3 reads TGTGCCAGCACTGACGACAGCCAGATGAACACTGAAGCTTTCTTT.

The chain has TRBV27 and TRBJ2-1; D unresolved. The CDR3 contains 14 residues. Germline-derived CDR1 and CDR2 are MNHEY and SMNVEV (reference sequence). Trimming removed 4 bases at V and 6 bases at J, with 13 bases between. CDR3 sequence: CASSSFHSGNEQFF. CDR3 sequence (DNA): TGTGCCAGCAGTTCTTTTCATTCGGGCAATGAGCAGTTCTTC.

This clone was picked up a small number of times. This rearrangement joins TRBV6-1 to TRBJ2-5; a weak D match, TRBD2 (6 bases). This CDR3 comprises 14 residues. Germline assignment: CDR1 MNHNS and CDR2 SASEGT. Trimming pared 7 bases from V and 5 bases from J, leaving 17 bases between. Here the CDR3 reads CASTPRRAVETQYF. The CDR3 DNA is TGTGCCAGCACCCCGAGGAGGGCGGTGGAGACCCAGTACTTC.